The 6 T cell receptor beta chains below all came from one sample that was sequenced in a study of blood T cell repertoires in COVID-19. Profiled with immunoSEQ multiplex PCR; TCRdb holds only in-frame clones, not every one. Altogether 150,000 or so clones are present, about nine tenths being singletons, with the ten largest covering roughly 3.9%. The source material was PBMCs or T cells enriched from blood (not recorded which). The receptors were sampled from a woman aged 40 to 50 who had been exposed to COVID-19.

This clone was detected only once. The rearrangement links TRBV7-2 to TRBJ1-4, with a possible D match to TRBD1 (6 bases). The V gene lost 0 bases and the J gene lost 7 bases, with 12 bases spanning the gap. The germline V gene has CDR1 SGHTA and CDR2 FQGNSA. The length of the CDR3 is 15 residues. The CDR3 sequence is CASSLATGGSEKLFF. The CDR3 DNA follows: TGTGCCAGCAGCTTAGCGACAGGAGGTAGTGAAAAACTGTTTTTT.

V and J are TRBV6-5 and TRBJ2-6; TRBD2 is a possible D gene (5 bases). Per the germline V gene, CDR1 is MNHEY and CDR2 is SVGAGI. Deletions cut 6 bases from V and 3 bases from J, with 12 bases between. The CDR3 sequence is 15 residues long. Written as DNA, the CDR3 is TGTGCCAGCAGAGAGGGTACTGTTGGGGCCAACGTCCTGACTTTC. Translation gives CASREGTVGANVLTF.

This clone was seen a single time. The rearrangement links TRBV4-1 to TRBJ1-1; the match to TRBD1 covers 7 bases. CDR1 and CDR2 from the germline V gene are MGHRA and YSYEKL. The CDR3 runs 14 residues. V was clipped by 4 bases and J by 4 bases; unmatched bases: 6. The CDR3 sequence is CASSLQGGGTEAFF. In nucleotides, the CDR3 is TGCGCCAGCAGCCTCCAGGGGGGTGGCACTGAAGCTTTCTTT.

The table lists this clone with a count of one. The V call is TRBV13, the J call TRBJ1-1, with D uncertain. V lost 1 base and J lost 7, with 7 bases in between. Germline V gene lookup returns CDR1 PRHDT and CDR2 FYEKMQ (reference sequence). There are 12 residues in the CDR3. The CDR3 spells CASSLVPGEAFF. CDR3 in DNA: TGTGCCAGCAGCTTAGTTCCCGGTGAAGCTTTCTTT.

V and J are TRBV2 and TRBJ1-4; possibly TRBD1 for D (5 bases). With 7 bases removed from V and 0 bases from J, the gap between germline ends came to 12 bases. There are 15 residues in the CDR3. Germline V lookup: CDR1 SNHLY, CDR2 FYNNEI. The CDR3 reads CASNTGRATNEKLFF. The CDR3 nucleotides read TGTGCCAGCAACACAGGAAGAGCAACTAATGAAAAACTGTTTTTT.

V is TRBV19 and J is TRBJ1-4, with unresolved D. Per the germline V gene, CDR1 is LNHDA and CDR2 is SQIVND (reference sequence). Between the trimmed V and J ends, which lost 4 bases and 8 bases, there was a span of 8 bases. This CDR3 is 12 amino acids long. CDR3 coding DNA: TGTGCCAGTAGTACCGGAGAGGAAAAACTGTTTTTT. It specifies CASSTGEEKLFF.